Sequencing of this T cell receptor beta chain was carried out in a study of T cells after yellow fever vaccination. Findings of the study overall: A secondary response was less intense yet reached its peak sooner, at day 5 versus 15.

From the 5' RACE reads, TCRdb called clonotypes with MiXCR, one entry per CDR3 protein. The repertoire holds some 600,000 distinct CDR3 sequences, with about 12% as singletons. The table lists this clonotype with a few counts. Its antigen is unknown. The germline gives CDR1 DFQATT, CDR2 SNEGSKA (reference sequence). Trimming took off 6 bases at V and 0 bases at J, with 9 bases between the two ends. This CDR3 is built from 13 residues. The origin of this receptor is a man younger than 45 who received the YFV17D yellow fever vaccine. V gene TRBV20-1 combines with J gene TRBJ1-5; D gene uncertain. This material consisted of PBMCs, taken on the day of the yellow fever booster vaccination. The CDR3 spells CSAFDGSNQPQHF. The DNA for the CDR3 is TGCAGTGCGTTCGACGGTAGCAATCAGCCCCAGCATTTT.